The clone carrying this T cell receptor (beta chain) was counted only a few times. Its antigen is currently unknown. These data come from a study of response to subunit inactivated influenza vaccine. Study-level findings and limits: The authors proposed limited new T cell recruitment per seasonal influenza vaccination.

TCRdb processed the RT-PCR reads anew with MiXCR; each CDR3 protein has one entry. The data contain 500,000 or so distinct CDR3 sequences, roughly 9.8% of them singletons. The length of the CDR3 is 17 residues. Between the trimmed V and J ends, which lost 2 bases and 4 bases, there was a span of 21 bases. From germline, CDR1 is MDHEN and CDR2 SYDVKM. Material: PBMCs from blood, obtained roughly 6 weeks after vaccination. This receptor was obtained from a man in his forties or fifties who received an inactivated influenza vaccine. V is TRBV28 and J is TRBJ2-7; D might be TRBD2 (5 bases). The CDR3, as DNA: TGTGCCAGCAGTTTAAATCGGGCTAGCCGGAACCTATACGAGCAGTACTTC. As protein: CASSLNRASRNLYEQYF.